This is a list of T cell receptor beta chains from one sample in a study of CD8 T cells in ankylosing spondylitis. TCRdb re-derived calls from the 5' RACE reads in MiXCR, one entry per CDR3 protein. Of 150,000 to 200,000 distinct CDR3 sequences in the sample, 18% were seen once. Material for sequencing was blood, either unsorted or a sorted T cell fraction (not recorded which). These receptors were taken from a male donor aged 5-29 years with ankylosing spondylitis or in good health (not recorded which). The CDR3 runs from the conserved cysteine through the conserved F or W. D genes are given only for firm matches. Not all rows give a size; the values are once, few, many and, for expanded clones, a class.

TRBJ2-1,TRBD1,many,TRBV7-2,TGTGCCAGCAGCCACCAACAGGGGGCTTCTTACAATGAGCAGTTCTTC,CASSHQQGASYNEQFF
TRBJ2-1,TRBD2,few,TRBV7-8,TGTGCCAGCAGCGAGCGGGAGAGGCGCAATGAGCAGTTCTTC,CASSERERRNEQFF
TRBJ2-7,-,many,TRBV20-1,TGCAGTGCTAGAGACTCGTCGGAGTCCCTCTACGAGCAGTACTTC,CSARDSSESLYEQYF
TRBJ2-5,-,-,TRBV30,TGTGCCTTAGTCCGGGTCCTTGGGGAGACCCAGTACTTC,CALVRVLGETQYF
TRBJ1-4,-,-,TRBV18,TGTGCCAGCTCACCAACCGGGGGCGATGAAAAACTGTTTTTT,CASSPTGGDEKLFF
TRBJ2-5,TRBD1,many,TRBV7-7,TGTGCCATCCGGACAGGGCCCCAAGAGACCCAGTACTTC,CAIRTGPQETQYF
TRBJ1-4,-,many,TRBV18,TGTGCCAGCTCACGCAGTGCAACTAATGAAAAACTGTTTTTT,CASSRSATNEKLFF
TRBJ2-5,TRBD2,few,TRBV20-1,TGCAGTGCTCGAGACTCTAGCGGGAGGAAGCAAGAGACCCAGTACTTC,CSARDSSGRKQETQYF
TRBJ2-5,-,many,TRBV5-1,TGCGCCAGCAGCTTGACGGAAGAGACCCAGTACTTC,CASSLTEETQYF
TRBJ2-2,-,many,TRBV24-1,TGTGCCACCAGTGATTTGCAGAACGGGGAGCTGTTTTTT,CATSDLQNGELFF
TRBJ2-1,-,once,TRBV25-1,TGTGCCAGCACCCTATTGGGGGACTCCCAGTTCTTC,CASTLLGDSQFF
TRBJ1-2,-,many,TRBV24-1,TGTGCCACCAGTGAACAGGACTATGGCTACACCTTC,CATSEQDYGYTF
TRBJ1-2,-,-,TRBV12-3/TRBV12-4,TGTGCCAGCAGTTCTTTGGCAGACCAAACTAACTATGGCTACACCTTC,CASSSLADQTNYGYTF
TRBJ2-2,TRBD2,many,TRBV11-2,TGTGCCAGCAGCTTGCAAAGGACTAGCGGGAAAGTGACCGGGGAGCTGTTTTTT,CASSLQRTSGKVTGELFF
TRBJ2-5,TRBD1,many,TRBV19,TGTGCCAGTAGCCCGGACAGGGGGGCAGAGACCCAGTACTTC,CASSPDRGAETQYF
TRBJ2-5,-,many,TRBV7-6,TGTGCCAGCAGCTTGGAAACAGGGTCGTGGTACCAAGAGACCCAGTACTTC,CASSLETGSWYQETQYF
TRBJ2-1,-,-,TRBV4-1,TGCGCCAGCAGCCAAGATTCATTATACAATGAGCAGTTCTTC,CASSQDSLYNEQFF
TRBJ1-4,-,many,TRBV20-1,TGCAGTGCTAGAGATGGGCGCAGGGAAAAACTGTTTTTT,CSARDGRREKLFF
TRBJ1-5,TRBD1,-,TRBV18,TGTGCCAGCTCACCCGGGACAGGGGGGCATCAGCCCCAGCATTTT,CASSPGTGGHQPQHF
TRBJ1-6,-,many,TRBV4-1,TGCGCCAGCAGCCAAGCGGCGGTAAATTCACCCCTCCACTTT,CASSQAAVNSPLHF
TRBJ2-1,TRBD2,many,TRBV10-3,TGTGCCATCAACACGGGACTAGCGGGTCCCAATGAGCAGTTCTTC,CAINTGLAGPNEQFF
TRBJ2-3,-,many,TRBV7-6,TGTGCCAGCAGCTTGTGGGAAAGCACAGATACGCAGTATTTT,CASSLWESTDTQYF
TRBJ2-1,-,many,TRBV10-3,TGTGCCATCAGTGATGGGGCAGGGGGCTCGGCTAGCGGTAGGAGCTCCTACAATGAGCAGTTCTTC,CAISDGAGGSASGRSSYNEQFF
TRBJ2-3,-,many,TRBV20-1,TGCAGTGCTAGCGGGGCGGGACTCACAGATACGCAGTATTTT,CSASGAGLTDTQYF
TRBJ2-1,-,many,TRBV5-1,TGCGCCAGCAGCCCCCCGAACTCCTACAATGAGCAGTTCTTC,CASSPPNSYNEQFF
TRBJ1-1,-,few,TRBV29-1,TGCAGCGTTGTTAACAGGGAAGCTTTCTTT,CSVVNREAFF
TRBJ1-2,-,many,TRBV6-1,TGTGCCAGCAGTGCTTCCCCAGAGTATGGCTACACCTTC,CASSASPEYGYTF
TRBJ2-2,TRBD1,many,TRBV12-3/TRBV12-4,TGTGCCAGCAGCCGGGGACAGCTCACCGGGGAGCTGTTTTTT,CASSRGQLTGELFF
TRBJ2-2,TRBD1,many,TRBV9,TGTGCCAGCAGCGCCCCACAGGGGTTAGCGAACACCGGGGAGCTGTTTTTT,CASSAPQGLANTGELFF
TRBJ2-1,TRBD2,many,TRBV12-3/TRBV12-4,TGTGCCAGCAGTTTAGTGAGGAGGCCCTACCTCCGGGGCGGGAGAGAAGATGAGCAGTTCTTC,CASSLVRRPYLRGGREDEQFF
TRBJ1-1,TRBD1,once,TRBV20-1,TGCAGTGCTGGGGGGACAGCAAACACTGAAGCTTTCTTT,CSAGGTANTEAFF
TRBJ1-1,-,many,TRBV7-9,TGTGCCAGCAGCTTAGGCCGCCTGAACACTGAAGCTTTCTTT,CASSLGRLNTEAFF
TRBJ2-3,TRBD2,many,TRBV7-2,TGTGCCAGCAGCCTCACTAGCGGGACCCGCACAGATACGCAGTATTTT,CASSLTSGTRTDTQYF
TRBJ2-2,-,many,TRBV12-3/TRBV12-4,TGTGCCAGCCCCCTATACACCGGGGAGCTGTTTTTT,CASPLYTGELFF
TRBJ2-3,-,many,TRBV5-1,TGCGCCAGCAGCCGGCGGACAGGCACAGATACGCAGTATTTT,CASSRRTGTDTQYF
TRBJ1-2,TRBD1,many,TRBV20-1,TGCAGTGCTAGAGACGACAGGGACCTTCGCGGCTACACCTTC,CSARDDRDLRGYTF
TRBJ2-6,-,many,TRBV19,TGTGCCAGCCAAGGGGGCTCTGGGGCCAACGTCCTGACTTTC,CASQGGSGANVLTF
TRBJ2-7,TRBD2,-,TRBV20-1,TGCAGTGGACTAGCGTCCTACGAGCAGTACTTC,CSGLASYEQYF
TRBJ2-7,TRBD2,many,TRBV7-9,TGTGCCAGCAGCCCCCCAGGACTAGCGGATTACGAGCAGTACTTC,CASSPPGLADYEQYF
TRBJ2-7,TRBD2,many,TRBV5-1,TGCGCCAGCGCGGCCCGCGGGAGTTCCTACGAGCAGTACTTC,CASAARGSSYEQYF
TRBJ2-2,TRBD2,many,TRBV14,TGTGCCAGCAGCTGGACTAGCGGGAGAACGGGGGAGCTGTTTTTT,CASSWTSGRTGELFF
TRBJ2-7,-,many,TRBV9,TGTGCCAGCAGCCCTGGGGGGGCTTCCTACGAGCAGTACTTC,CASSPGGASYEQYF
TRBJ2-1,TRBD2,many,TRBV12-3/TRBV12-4,TGTGCCAGCAGTCCCCAGCGGGGGTTCTACAATGAGCAGTTCTTC,CASSPQRGFYNEQFF
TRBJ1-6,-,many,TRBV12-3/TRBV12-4,TGTGCCACCCGAGAGAGCTCCTATAATTCACCCCTCCACTTT,CATRESSYNSPLHF
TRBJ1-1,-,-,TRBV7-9,TGTGCCAGCAGCTACGCTGTCGGCACTGAAGCTTTCTTT,CASSYAVGTEAFF
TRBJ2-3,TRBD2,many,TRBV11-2,TGTGCCAGCAGCGGGAGGGGTCGGGGGAGCACAGATACGCAGTATTTT,CASSGRGRGSTDTQYF
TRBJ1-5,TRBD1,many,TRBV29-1,TGCAGCGTGCAACAGGGGCTAAATCAGCCCCAGCATTTT,CSVQQGLNQPQHF
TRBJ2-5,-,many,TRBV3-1,TGTGCCAGCAGCCAAGGATACGGGATGAAAGAGACCCAGTACTTC,CASSQGYGMKETQYF
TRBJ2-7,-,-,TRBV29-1,TGCAGCGCTAGTCTGCTGGGGTTCGAGCAGTACTTC,CSASLLGFEQYF
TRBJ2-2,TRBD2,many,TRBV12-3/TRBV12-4,TGTGCCAGCAGTTTGGTGCTAGCGGGAGGGATGAACACCGGGGAGCTGTTTTTT,CASSLVLAGGMNTGELFF
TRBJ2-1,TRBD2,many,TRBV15,TGTGCCACCAGCAGAGATTTGCGACCACTGCGGGGGGAGAAGAATGAGCAGTTCTTC,CATSRDLRPLRGEKNEQFF
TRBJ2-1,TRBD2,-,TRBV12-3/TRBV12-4,TGTGCCAGCAGTTTTACTACGGCTAGCGGGTTGATCAATGAGCAGTTCTTC,CASSFTTASGLINEQFF
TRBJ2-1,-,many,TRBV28,TGTGCCAGCAGTTTAGGGGGCAGCAATGAGCAGTTCTTC,CASSLGGSNEQFF
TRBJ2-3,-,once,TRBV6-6,TGTGCCAGCAGAATGACTAAGTCGCGAAGAGGGGACACAGATACGCAGTATTTT,CASRMTKSRRGDTDTQYF
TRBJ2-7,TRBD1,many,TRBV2,TGTGCCAGCAGAGAAGGGACAGGGAATACCTACGAGCAGTACTTC,CASREGTGNTYEQYF
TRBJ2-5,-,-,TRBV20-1,TGCAGTGCTGGTCGAGCAAAAGAGACCCAGTACTTC,CSAGRAKETQYF
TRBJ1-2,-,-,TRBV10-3,TGTGCCATCTTCGAGGGCGCCGATGAATACACCTTC,CAIFEGADEYTF
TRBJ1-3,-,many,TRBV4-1,TGCGCCAGCAGCCAAGAGCCCATACCCGGAAACACCATATATTTT,CASSQEPIPGNTIYF
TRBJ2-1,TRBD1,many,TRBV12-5,TGTGCTAGTGGTGTGCCCCCGGGACAGGGTGGCAATGAGCAGTTCTTC,CASGVPPGQGGNEQFF